This TCR beta chain was profiled in a study of blood T cell repertoires in COVID-19 (dated by TCRdb to about 2020). Study-wide context: Samples covering the acute and convalescent phases of COVID-19 were provided by collaborators in the United States, Italy and Spain. The prospective study material was composed of cDNA or gDNA derived from T cells, B-cell-depleted T cells, or PBMCs. Subjects who had been exposed to COVID-19, were actively infected with it, or had recovered from it provided the deeply sampled blood TCRbeta repertoires that made up the dataset. The repertoires were released in a freely available public database meant as a resource for research on the immune response to SARS-CoV-2. The samples were drawn from the first 160 participants of the ongoing ImmuneRACE study and from over a thousand subjects provided by 6 global collaborators. Nearly every sample came with metadata listing a de-identified subject ID, COVID-19 status, age in years and sex. HLA class I and class II types, where available, came from metadata supplied by the sample provider rather than from assay-based typing.

The immunoSEQ Assay, a bias-controlled multiplex PCR, was used to amplify TCRbeta CDR3 regions from genomic DNA. Per the authors' processing: The number of nucleated cells in each sample was estimated by amplification of reference gene primers within the assay. To quantify the absolute abundance of each unique TCRbeta CDR3 rearrangement, sequence reads were collapsed and filtered. Productive Simpson clonality was computed per sample as the square root of Simpson's diversity index over productive rearrangements. TCRdb provides this immuneACCESS table in a form limited to in-frame rearrangements. Some clones are lacking; in checked studies, under half of them reflect an unresolved V gene, and why the rest are absent is not known. The V and J calls and the clone size are those of that table, but D and trimming were determined from the DNA. This sample gives a few hundred thousand clones in total; 70% to 90% of them show up just once. The biggest ten clones account for 2% to 3% of the sample.

The germline V end is reduced by 2 bases and the J end by 1 base; junction bases left unmatched: 6. The germline V gene gives CDR1 as SGDLS and CDR2 as YYNGEE. The CDR3 measures 16 amino acids from cysteine to phenylalanine. The kept DNA is CDR3 alone, 48 bases in frame from the first base. Collaborating institutions collected whole blood in K2EDTA tubes following their own protocols. For TCRbeta analysis, collaborator samples were shipped as frozen whole blood, as isolated PBMCs, or as DNA extracted from either sample type. This clone was detected only once. No cognate antigen has been identified for it. Per-base qualities were not stored, and no clone one base away is much larger. Results the study describes overall, beyond this receptor: Clinical and demographic metadata were provided uncurated, with the amount varying by source and participant.

The chain is made from TRBV9 and TRBJ2-1, and TRBD1 matches 7 of the central bases. This sequence originates from a woman aged 50 to 65 with acute or convalescent COVID-19. Sequencing used peripheral blood. The CDR3 amino acid sequence is: CASSVVGGRSYNEQFF. The DNA is TGTGCCAGCAGCGTTGTAGGGGGCCGGTCCTACAATGAGCAGTTCTTC.